Detailed here is one T cell receptor (beta chain). Its antigen is currently unknown. Authors' analysis steps: A papillary thyroid cancer distant-metastasis classifier was built from CDR3 differences across clinicopathological groups. TCRdb recomputed clones from the PCR reads via MiXCR. The V and J calls, along with clone size, are taken from TCRdb and not from the paper's own processing. The repertoire consists of approximately 24,000 clones, with roughly 20% occurring once and the leading ten covering 13%. Looked up from germline, CDR1 is MNHEY and CDR2 is SVGEGT. The CDR3 contains 12 residues. Between the trimmed V and J ends, which lost 4 bases and 4 bases, there was a span of 8 bases. This specimen belongs to a study of metastatic and nonmetastatic thyroid tumors. At the level of the study: Thyroid patients, malignant and benign, had repertoires compared across blood and tumor or nodule tissue. Study-wide results and caveats: Significantly higher TCR beta diversity was reportedly seen in malignant thyroid tumors than benign nodules, in blood and tumor.

Every patient underwent thyroid surgery untreated. This rearrangement joins TRBV6-2 or TRBV6-3 to TRBJ2-7, with unresolved D. This sequence was found in a male donor with papillary thyroid cancer or a benign thyroid nodule (not recorded which). Some clones in this sample may be carry-over from other donors' samples. The sample consisted of blood. The CDR3 here is CASSLIAYEQYF. In nucleotides, the CDR3 is TGTGCCAGCAGTTTAATTGCTTACGAGCAGTACTTC.